A single sample gave rise to the 28 T cell receptor beta chains below, sequenced in a study of blood T cell repertoires in COVID-19. TCRdb keeps only in-frame clones here, not all; method: immunoSEQ multiplex PCR. The repertoire holds approximately 150,000 clones, with about four fifths as singletons. Sequencing was performed on peripheral blood. The receptors here all came from a woman aged 65 to 85 with acute or convalescent COVID-19.

A few counts support this clone. The V gene is TRBV9, the J gene TRBJ2-1; 12 positions agree with TRBD2. The CDR3 extends over 18 amino acids. Germline CDR1 SGDLS, CDR2 YYNGEE. The V segment lost 0 bases and the J segment 3 bases; nucleotides outside the gene matches: 7. The CDR3 coding sequence is TGTGCCAGCAGCGTAGGACTAGCGGGAGCCCAACTCTACAATGAGCAGTTCTTC. This encodes CASSVGLAGAQLYNEQFF. The whole variable domain, filled in from reference TRBV9 and TRBJ2-1, reads DSGVTQTPKHLITATGQRVTLRCSPRSGDLSVYWYQQSLDQGLQFLIQYYNGEERAKGNILERFSAQQFPDLHSELNLSSLELGDSALYFCASSVGLAGAQLYNEQFFGPGTRLTVL.

The V and J genes are TRBV29-1 and TRBJ2-1; TRBD2 aligns across 8 bases. Trimming took 3 bases from V and 2 from J; bases not matched to a gene: 3. The CDR3 is made up of 14 amino acids. Germline loops: CDR1 SQVTM, CDR2 ANQGSEA. This CDR3 reads CSVDRAGAYNEQFF. CDR3 nucleotides: TGCAGCGTTGATCGAGCGGGGGCCTACAATGAGCAGTTCTTC.

The chain combines TRBV10-2 with TRBJ1-4; maybe TRBD1 (6 bases). Germline loops: CDR1 WSHSY, CDR2 SAAADI. Trimming took off 4 bases at V and 4 bases at J, with 10 bases between the two ends. CDR3 length: 14 residues. CDR3 amino acids: CASSAGGLNEKLFF. Written as DNA, the CDR3 is TGCGCCAGCAGTGCGGGGGGGCTTAATGAAAAACTGTTTTTT.

V usage is TRBV18 and J usage is TRBJ2-3; 12 nucleotides align to TRBD1. The CDR3 extends over 18 amino acids. V trimming: 3 bases; J trimming: 8 bases; junction bases outside the gene matches: 15. CDR1 and CDR2 (germline): KGHSH, LQKENI. DNA for the CDR3: TGTGCCAGCTCACCCCGGATTGACGGGACAGGGGGCGAGGGTACGCAGTATTTT. It codes for CASSPRIDGTGGEGTQYF.

The chain carries TRBV9 and TRBJ2-2; weak D call: TRBD2 (5 bases). V was trimmed by 4 bases and J by 4 bases, leaving 14 bases between them. CDR1 SGDLS and CDR2 YYNGEE come from the germline V gene. The CDR3 consists of 15 residues. This chain's CDR3 is CASSQTGTPTGELFF. Written as DNA, the CDR3 is TGTGCCAGCAGCCAGACGGGAACCCCCACCGGGGAGCTGTTTTTT.

The CDR3 DNA sequence: TGTGCCAGCAGAACGAATGTAGGGACAGGGAACACTGAAGCTTTCTTT. Protein sequence: CASRTNVGTGNTEAFF. The chain uses TRBV25-1 and TRBJ1-1; 8 bases map to TRBD1. Germline V lookup: CDR1 MGHDK, CDR2 SYGVNS. The trim removed 6 bases at V and 1 base at J, leaving 10 bases unmatched. The CDR3 contains 16 residues.

As to this clone: The germline gene is not matched at one end of the junction; a read error may be the cause. The chain uses TRBV27 and TRBJ2-1; 7 bases line up with TRBD2. This CDR3 has 14 residues. Germline V gives CDR1 MNHEY, CDR2 SMNVEV (reference sequence). CDR3 loop: CASSFTSASNGQFF. The CDR3 DNA reads TGTGCCAGCAGTTTCACTAGCGCAAGCAATGGGCAGTTCTTC.

The chain links TRBV24-1 to TRBJ2-1, with a possible D match to TRBD2 (6 bases). Germline V gene lookup returns CDR1 KGHDR and CDR2 SFDVKD. Trimming cost V 5 bases and J 6 bases, with 19 bases left between them. The CDR3 covers 16 residues. CDR3 DNA sequence: TGTGCCACCAGTGCGCCTTCTGCCGGGGGTAGCAATGAGCAGTTCTTC. Translating gives CATSAPSAGGSNEQFF.

The rearrangement joins TRBV2 to TRBJ1-1; 7 bases are a match to TRBD1. Trimming removed 3 bases from V and 8 bases from J; junction bases left unmatched: 0. Looked up from germline, CDR1 is SNHLY and CDR2 is FYNNEI. This CDR3 is built from 11 residues. The CDR3 here is CASSEGQEAFF. CDR3 in DNA: TGTGCCAGCAGTGAGGGACAGGAAGCTTTCTTT. Looking up the rest from reference TRBV2 and TRBJ1-1 gives the full variable domain: EPEVTQTPSHQVTQMGQEVILRCVPISNHLYFYWYRQILGQKVEFLVSFYNNEISEKSEIFDDQFSVERPDGSNFTLKIRSTKLEDSAMYFCASSEGQEAFFGQGTRLTVV.

The chain has TRBV11-2 and TRBJ2-6; no clear D. The CDR3 contains 13 residues. V gave up 5 bases and J gave up 8 bases, with 10 bases separating them. Germline lookup yields CDR1 SGHAT and CDR2 FQNNGV. CDR3 region: CASSPTRTNVLTF. The CDR3 nucleotides read TGTGCCAGCAGCCCCACTCGAACCAACGTCCTGACTTTC.

The chain has TRBV4-3 and TRBJ1-6, with D hard to call. The CDR3 extends over 16 amino acids. V was shortened by 0 bases and J by 6 bases, with 12 bases between the two germline ends. Germline V CDR1 and CDR2: LGHNA, YSLEER. Written as DNA, the CDR3 is TGCGCCAGCAGCCAAGATCTCAATTTCGGTAATTCACCCCTCCACTTT. This sequence encodes CASSQDLNFGNSPLHF.

The CDR3 nucleotides are TGTGCCAGCTCACCACCGGTCAAGGGGCGAGAGACCCAGTACTTC. Amino acid sequence: CASSPPVKGRETQYF. V gene TRBV18 combines with J gene TRBJ2-5; perhaps TRBD1 as D (5 bases). Trimming removed 0 bases from V and 4 bases from J, with 12 bases in between. Germline CDR1 KGHSH, CDR2 LQKENI. CDR3 size: 15 residues.

V is TRBV19 and J is TRBJ1-1, with D tentatively TRBD1 (6 bases). This CDR3 is 14 amino acids long. The germline V and J ends were trimmed by 3 bases and 4 bases, with 12 bases remaining between them. Looked up from germline, CDR1 is LNHDA and CDR2 is SQIVND (reference sequence). This CDR3 reads CASSMGQGGTEAFF. The DNA of the CDR3 is TGTGCCAGTAGTATGGGACAAGGGGGCACTGAAGCTTTCTTT.

CDR3 sequence: CASSTQGAVGNTIYF. In DNA form, the CDR3 reads TGTGCCAGCAGTACTCAGGGGGCGGTCGGAAACACCATATATTTT. The chain employs TRBV6-5 and TRBJ1-3; 8 bases fit TRBD1. The CDR3 is 15 residues long. Germline-derived CDR1 and CDR2 are MNHEY and SVGAGI. The trim removed 5 bases at V and 4 bases at J, leaving 7 bases unmatched.

The chain joins TRBV6-6 to TRBJ1-2; D remains ambiguous. The CDR3 has 13 residues. CDR1 is MNHNY, CDR2 SVGAGI, per germline (reference sequence). V was cut by 5 bases and J by 4 bases, with 11 bases left in between. CDR3 DNA sequence: TGTGCCAGCAGTCTGACACGTACCTATGGCTACACCTTC. Its protein product is CASSLTRTYGYTF.

DNA of the CDR3: TGTGCCAGCAGCTTAGGGGTTCGGGGGGGGCGACACAATGAGCAGTTCTTC. Translating it yields CASSLGVRGGRHNEQFF. The chain joins TRBV7-2 to TRBJ2-1; 8 bases line up with TRBD2. Germline CDR1 reads SGHTA; CDR2 reads FQGNSA. There are 17 residues in the CDR3. Germline trimming cut 1 base from V and 5 bases from J; bases unmatched to any gene: 10.

CDR3 nucleotides: TGTGCCAGCAGCTTAGGACAGGATCCAGGAGAGACCCAGTACTTC. Amino acids: CASSLGQDPGETQYF. This chain uses TRBV11-3 with TRBJ2-5, with D possibly being TRBD1 (6 bases). V dropped 1 base and J dropped 4 bases, with 13 bases sitting between them. The CDR3 loop spans 15 amino acids. The germline V gene encodes CDR1 SGHNT and CDR2 YENEEA.

V and J are TRBV19 and TRBJ1-5, with D perhaps matching TRBD1 (5 bases). The V end lost 3 bases, the J end lost 5 bases, and 14 bases lay between the germline ends. Germline CDR1 LNHDA, CDR2 SQIVND (reference sequence). The CDR3 has 15 amino acids. Here the CDR3 DNA reads TGTGCCAGTAGTATGTGGGGGGGAAACGATCAGCCCCAGCATTTT. Translation: CASSMWGGNDQPQHF.

The J gene is TRBJ1-2, the V gene TRBV7-9, with 9 bases that match TRBD1. The CDR3 has 16 amino acids. V lost 1 base and J lost 3; bases outside the gene matches: 6. Looked up from germline, CDR1 is SEHNR and CDR2 is FQNEAQ (reference sequence). Here the CDR3 reads CASSLGWDRVDYGYTF. Written as DNA, the CDR3 is TGTGCCAGCAGCTTAGGATGGGACAGGGTGGACTATGGCTACACCTTC. Drawing the rest from reference TRBV7-9 and TRBJ1-2, the complete variable domain is DTGVSQNPRHKITKRGQNVTFRCDPISEHNRLYWYRQTLGQGPEFLTYFQNEAQLEKSRLLSDRFSAERPKGSFSTLEIQRTEQGDSAMYLCASSLGWDRVDYGYTFGSGTRLTVV.

The V gene is TRBV6-5, the J gene TRBJ1-2; D possibly corresponds to TRBD1 (5 bases). The germline V gene has CDR1 MNHEY and CDR2 SVGAGI. Trimming cost V 0 bases and J 5 bases, with 13 bases left between them. This CDR3 region has 15 residues. The CDR3 nucleotides are TGTGCCAGCAGTTACTCCCCTTCAGGGATGTATGGCTACACCTTC. Residues: CASSYSPSGMYGYTF.

V usage is TRBV2 and J usage is TRBJ2-5; possibly TRBD2 for D (7 bases). Trimming took off 1 base at V and 5 bases at J, with 17 bases between the two ends. The CDR3 runs 16 residues. The germline CDR1 and CDR2 sequences are SNHLY and FYNNEI. The CDR3 DNA reads as TGTGCCAGCAGTGAAGGAGGGGGGGGCTTTTTGGAGACCCAGTACTTC. This encodes CASSEGGGGFLETQYF.

The chain joins TRBV28 to TRBJ2-6, with D perhaps matching TRBD1 (6 bases). This CDR3 spans 15 amino acids. Trimming took 3 bases from V and 1 from J, leaving 7 bases between them. The germline V gene has CDR1 MDHEN and CDR2 SYDVKM. The CDR3 reads CASSFRGSGANVLTF. The CDR3 DNA follows: TGTGCCAGCAGTTTTAGGGGGTCTGGGGCCAACGTCCTGACTTTC. Based on the CDR3 plus reference TRBV28 and TRBJ2-6, the full variable domain is DVKVTQSSRYLVKRTGEKVFLECVQDMDHENMFWYRQDPGLGLRLIYFSYDVKMKEKGDIPEGYSVSREKKERFSLILESASTNQTSMYLCASSFRGSGANVLTFGAGSRLTVL.

DNA of the CDR3: TGCAGTGCTAGTCAGCCGGGAGGAGTACAAAACATTCAGTACTTC. It codes for CSASQPGGVQNIQYF. V is TRBV20-1 and J is TRBJ2-4; TRBD2 matches 7 bases. Trimming at V came to 3 bases and at J to 5 bases, leaving 10 bases not matched to a gene. Germline V CDR1 and CDR2: DFQATT, SNEGSKA (reference sequence). CDR3 size: 15 residues.

This chain connects TRBV7-2 to TRBJ2-4; D is uncertain. Germline CDR1 reads SGHTA; CDR2 reads FQGNSA. This CDR3 is 14 amino acids long. The V end was cut by 2 bases, the J end by 1 base, with 6 bases between. The CDR3 loop reads CASSLSRAKNIQYF. The CDR3 nucleotides read TGTGCCAGCAGCTTATCGAGGGCCAAAAACATTCAGTACTTC.

This clone showed up just once. In DNA form, the CDR3 reads TGTGCCAGCAGTTACGGGGGAGGAGGGCCCTACGAGCAGTACTTC. This gives the protein CASSYGGGGPYEQYF. J is TRBJ2-7 and V is TRBV6-5, with a tentative D call TRBD2 (6 bases). The CDR3 spans 15 residues. Trimming took 2 bases from V and 2 from J, leaving 13 bases between them. CDR1 is MNHEY and CDR2 is SVGAGI in the germline V gene.

V gene TRBV4-1 combines with J gene TRBJ1-1; 7 bases fit TRBD1. CDR1 is MGHRA, CDR2 YSYEKL, per germline. V gave up 0 bases and J gave up 9 bases; unmatched junction bases: 10. The CDR3 is 15 residues long. DNA for the CDR3: TGCGCCAGCAGCCAAGATATAAGGGACAGAAGCCAAGCTTTCTTT. This codes for CASSQDIRDRSQAFF.

J is TRBJ2-7 and V is TRBV4-3; 7 bases map to TRBD1. This CDR3 has 17 amino acids. Germline CDR1 is LGHNA and CDR2 is YSLEER. The V gene end was trimmed by 2 bases and the J gene end by 2 bases; junction bases not matched to a gene: 12. CDR3 region: CASSQHSWDSSTYEQYF. In DNA form, the CDR3 reads TGCGCCAGCAGCCAACACAGCTGGGACAGTTCAACCTACGAGCAGTACTTC.

The V gene is TRBV19, the J gene TRBJ1-2; D ambiguous. V shed 11 bases and J shed 4 bases, with 14 bases lying between them. Germline V gene lookup returns CDR1 LNHDA and CDR2 SQIVND (reference sequence). This CDR3 comprises 12 residues. CDR3 bases: TGTGCCGCCCACATGACTGCCTATGGCTACACCTTC. Its protein product is CAAHMTAYGYTF.